The 7 T cell receptor beta chains presented below share a single source sample, sequenced in a study of STAT5B mutations in CD4+ large granular lymphocyte leukemia. The protocol was immunoSEQ multiplex PCR, while the TCRdb copy is restricted to in-frame clones and leaves out a portion. The sample records about 30,000 clones, around four fifths being singletons. The specimen sequenced was CD4+ T cells from blood buffy coats. These receptors originate from a human donor in good health.

V gene TRBV5-1 combines with J gene TRBJ2-1; TRBD2 matches 7 bases. The germline V gene encodes CDR1 SGHRS and CDR2 YFSETQ. The ends lost 2 bases at V and 5 bases at J; junction bases unmatched: 7. The CDR3 runs 15 residues. The CDR3 spells CASSLTGAGHNEQFF. CDR3 bases: TGCGCCAGCAGCTTAACGGGAGCGGGACACAATGAGCAGTTCTTC.

The rearrangement joins TRBV5-8 to TRBJ1-6, with D possibly being TRBD1 (5 bases). This CDR3 region has 17 residues. Trimming left V 0 bases short and J 1 base short, with 11 bases between. Germline V gene lookup returns CDR1 SGHTS and CDR2 YDEGEE. The CDR3 region has the DNA TGTGCCAGCAGCTTGGTTTCCGGGGGGTCCTATAATTCACCCCTCCACTTT. It translates to CASSLVSGGSYNSPLHF.

This chain links TRBV9 with TRBJ2-2, with D possibly TRBD2 on 5 matching bases. Trimming removed 5 bases at V and 3 bases at J, with 5 bases between. The CDR3 has 12 amino acids. Germline-derived CDR1 and CDR2 are SGDLS and YYNGEE. The DNA of the CDR3 is TGTGCCAGCAGACTAGACACCGGGGAGCTGTTTTTT. This encodes CASRLDTGELFF.

The chain has TRBV7-2 and TRBJ1-1; weak D call: TRBD1 (5 bases). The CDR3 consists of 13 residues. Per germline, CDR1 SGHTA and CDR2 FQGNSA. V lost 2 bases and J 1 base, leaving 5 bases between the germline ends. The CDR3 is CASSLTGNTEAFF. For the CDR3, the DNA is TGTGCCAGCAGCTTAACAGGGAACACTGAAGCTTTCTTT.

The CDR3 nucleotides read TGTGCCAGCAGCTTAGGTAGTGGCCAGTACTTC. It yields the protein CASSLGSGQYF. J is TRBJ2-5 and V is TRBV7-9; D unresolved. Trimming cost V 1 base and J 10 bases, with 7 bases left between them. CDR3 length: 11 residues. The germline V gene encodes CDR1 SEHNR and CDR2 FQNEAQ (reference sequence).

The rearrangement uses TRBV6-1 and TRBJ1-5; possibly TRBD1 for D (6 bases). This CDR3 is 16 amino acids long. V was cut by 2 bases and J by 7 bases, with 18 bases left in between. Germline CDR1 and CDR2: MNHNS and SASEGT. In DNA form, the CDR3 reads TGTGCCAGCAGTGAAACGGGGGCGGTCGGGAACCAGCCCCAGCATTTT. Encoded protein: CASSETGAVGNQPQHF.

J is TRBJ1-1 and V is TRBV6-5; D gene unclear. The CDR3 runs to 13 residues. Per germline, CDR1 MNHEY and CDR2 SVGAGI. V lost 7 bases and J lost 2, with 11 bases in between. The CDR3 loop is CASKSVDNTEAFF. CDR3 in DNA: TGTGCCAGCAAATCCGTAGATAACACTGAAGCTTTCTTT.